Shown below are 9 T cell receptor beta chains from a single sample sequenced in a study of neurological immune-mediated disorders. TCRdb processed the 5' RACE reads anew with MiXCR; each CDR3 protein has one entry. The repertoire holds tens of thousands of distinct CDR3 sequences, with 2% to 3% as singletons. Specimen: PBMCs. Every receptor here comes from a man in his fifties or sixties with multiple sclerosis.

This clonotype was counted many times. The chain's CDR3 is CASSFPGGISPLHF. DNA for the CDR3: TGTGCCAGCAGCTTCCCAGGGGGTATTTCACCCCTCCACTTT. The chain is built from TRBV5-5 and TRBJ1-6, with 7 positions matching TRBD1. Germline loops: CDR1 SGHKS, CDR2 YYEKEE (reference sequence). This CDR3 contains 14 residues. The ends lost 2 bases at V and 9 bases at J; junction bases unmatched: 5. Full variable domain (outside the CDR3, taken from reference TRBV5-5 and TRBJ1-6): DAGVTQSPTHLIKTRGQQVTLRCSPISGHKSVSWYQQVLGQGPQFIFQYYEKEERGRGNFPDRFSARQFPNYSSELNVNALLLGDSALYLCASSFPGGISPLHFGNGTRLTVT.

This clonotype was detected ten times or more. The rearrangement links TRBV7-2 to TRBJ1-5; D gene ambiguous. The CDR3 loop spans 13 amino acids. Germline-derived CDR1 and CDR2 are SGHTA and FQGNSA. V was pared by 3 bases and J by 4 bases, with 7 bases between. The DNA of the CDR3 is TGTGCCAGCAGCTTGGACGGTAATCAGCCCCAGCATTTT. This gives the protein CASSLDGNQPQHF.

This clonotype was seen a handful of times. The V and J genes are TRBV6-4 and TRBJ1-2; no clear D gene. V gave up 4 bases and J gave up 3 bases, with 9 bases separating them. Per the germline V gene, CDR1 is MRHNA and CDR2 is SNTAGT. The CDR3 is 13 amino acids. CDR3 residues: CASSADGYYGYTF. In DNA, the CDR3 is TGTGCCAGCAGTGCCGACGGTTACTATGGCTACACCTTC.

This clonotype was counted at least ten times. Written as DNA, the CDR3 is TGTGCCAGGCCAATCGCTAACTATGGCTACACCTTC. This translates into CARPIANYGYTF. The genes are TRBV28 and TRBJ1-2; no firm D call. Germline CDR1 reads MDHEN; CDR2 reads SYDVKM. V lost 9 bases and J lost 0, with 8 bases in between. The CDR3 sequence is 12 residues long.

This clonotype has ten or more counts. The chain has TRBV5-1 and TRBJ1-2; 7 bases agree with TRBD1. The CDR3 sequence is 14 residues long. Germline V gene lookup returns CDR1 SGHRS and CDR2 YFSETQ. V lost 0 bases, J lost 7 bases, and 6 bases stayed unmatched. The CDR3: CASSLGGGAGGYTF. CDR3 in DNA: TGCGCCAGCAGCTTGGGAGGGGGCGCCGGTGGCTACACCTTC. Combining the CDR3 with reference TRBV5-1 and TRBJ1-2 gives the whole variable domain KAGVTQTPRYLIKTRGQQVTLSCSPISGHRSVSWYQQTPGQGLQFLFEYFSETQRNKGNFPGRFSGRQFSNSRSEMNVSTLELGDSALYLCASSLGGGAGGYTFGSGTRLTVV.

This clonotype was counted many times. The gene calls are TRBV19 and TRBJ1-1; TRBD1 is a possible D gene (5 bases). This CDR3 has 14 amino acids. Germline V gene lookup returns CDR1 LNHDA and CDR2 SQIVND (reference sequence). Trimming removed 7 bases from V and 5 bases from J, with 17 bases in between. CDR3 region: CASIYHLGGTEAFF. For the CDR3, the DNA is TGTGCCAGTATCTACCACCTTGGGGGGACTGAAGCTTTCTTT.

This clonotype was found many times. The rearrangement uses TRBV5-1 and TRBJ1-1; the D is unclear. The V and J ends lost 0 bases and 4 bases respectively, with 7 bases between them. CDR3 size: 13 residues. Looked up from germline, CDR1 is SGHRS and CDR2 is YFSETQ. The CDR3 DNA is TGCGCCAGCAGCTTGGGGGAGAGCACTGAAGCTTTCTTT. It codes for CASSLGESTEAFF.

The table lists this clonotype with many counts. The CDR3, as DNA: TGCAGTGCTAGAGATTTGGCTAGCGGGGGTAGATACGAGCAGTACTTC. This encodes CSARDLASGGRYEQYF. The chain combines TRBV20-1 with TRBJ2-7; TRBD2 agrees at 10 bases. Germline V gene lookup returns CDR1 DFQATT and CDR2 SNEGSKA (reference sequence). The CDR3 extends over 16 amino acids. V shed 0 bases, J shed 4 bases, and the junction held 9 bases outside the gene matches.

Ten or more counts support this clonotype. The rearrangement uses TRBV6-2 or TRBV6-3 and TRBJ1-5; D is undetermined. The CDR3 totals 14 residues. Trimming cost V 8 bases and J 0 bases, with 11 bases left between them. Germline lookup yields CDR1 MNHEY and CDR2 SVGEGT. The CDR3 sequence: CASLRQASNQPQHF. The CDR3 nucleotides are TGTGCCAGCCTACGGCAAGCTAGCAATCAGCCCCAGCATTTT.